A selection of T cell receptor beta chains follows, all from one sample in a study of T cell responses to AZD1222 COVID-19 vaccine. The protocol was immunoSEQ multiplex PCR, while the TCRdb copy is restricted to in-frame clones and leaves out a portion. The sample holds some 130,000 clones, roughly 91% seen once. The sequencing used peripheral blood, collected 28 days after the second AZD1222 dose. These receptors were taken from an adult who received the AZD1222 COVID-19 vaccine. CDR3s include the opening cysteine and the closing phenylalanine or tryptophan. Each record gives: CDR3 protein, CDR3 DNA, V gene, J gene, D gene, clone size. D genes are given only for firm matches. A row's size may be missing; if present it is once, few, many or a size class.

CASRGSTDTQYF,TGTGCCAGCAGGGGTAGCACAGATACGCAGTATTTT,TRBV6-5,TRBJ2-3,-,-
CASSFPDSYEQYF,TGTGCCAGCAGCTTCCCGGACAGCTACGAGCAGTACTTC,TRBV5-8,TRBJ2-7,-,-
CASSLVRDSNQPQHF,TGTGCCAGCAGTTTAGTCAGGGATAGCAATCAGCCCCAGCATTTT,TRBV28,TRBJ1-5,-,once
CASSQKDRALPEAFF,TGTGCCAGCAGTCAGAAGGACAGGGCCCTTCCTGAAGCTTTCTTT,TRBV6-5,TRBJ1-1,TRBD1,-
CSVVSAYGYTF,TGCAGCGTTGTTTCTGCTTATGGCTACACCTTC,TRBV29-1,TRBJ1-2,-,-
CASSYRGGSNQPQHF,TGTGCCAGCAGTTACAGGGGCGGGAGCAATCAGCCCCAGCATTTT,TRBV6-2/TRBV6-3,TRBJ1-5,-,-
CASGPGTGNNEQFF,TGTGCCAGTGGACCCGGGACAGGGAACAATGAGCAGTTCTTC,TRBV19,TRBJ2-1,TRBD1,-
CASSFAGISYEQYF,TGTGCCAGCTCATTCGCAGGGATCTCCTACGAGCAGTACTTC,TRBV18,TRBJ2-7,-,-
CASGHDRSYGYTF,TGTGCCAGCGGGCACGACAGGAGCTATGGCTACACCTTC,TRBV7-2,TRBJ1-2,-,-
CASSPRDKWNTIYF,TGTGCCAGCAGCCCGCGGGACAAGTGGAACACCATATATTTT,TRBV3-1/TRBV3-2,TRBJ1-3,-,-
CASSLRRDSNQPQHF,TGTGCCAGCAGTCTCCGCCGGGACAGCAATCAGCCCCAGCATTTT,TRBV6-5,TRBJ1-5,-,-
CASSLEIIGNTGELFF,TGCGCCAGCAGCTTGGAAATAATTGGGAACACCGGGGAGCTGTTTTTT,TRBV5-1,TRBJ2-2,-,-
CASSILAGTNYEQYF,TGTGCCAGTAGTATCTTGGCAGGGACTAACTACGAGCAGTACTTC,TRBV19,TRBJ2-7,TRBD2,-
CSHGGNTEAFF,TGCAGCCACGGTGGGAACACTGAAGCTTTCTTT,TRBV29-1,TRBJ1-1,-,-
CASTPGPRSEAFF,TGTGCCAGCACCCCAGGCCCCCGCAGTGAAGCTTTCTTT,TRBV6-2/TRBV6-3,TRBJ1-1,-,once
CAIGRRETQYF,TGTGCCATCGGACGCCGGGAGACCCAGTACTTC,TRBV10-3,TRBJ2-5,-,-
CASSVGTYYGYTF,TGTGCCAGCAGCGTAGGGACTTACTATGGCTACACCTTC,TRBV9,TRBJ1-2,-,-
CASREYRGPGYTF,TGTGCCAGCAGAGAATATAGGGGGCCTGGCTACACCTTC,TRBV2,TRBJ1-2,TRBD1,-
CASSLMTGLNTEAFF,TGCGCCAGCAGCCTCATGACAGGGTTGAACACTGAAGCTTTCTTT,TRBV5-1,TRBJ1-1,TRBD1,-
CASSIDRVRVDYTF,TGTGCCAGTAGTATCGATCGGGTCCGGGTGGACTACACCTTC,TRBV19,TRBJ1-2,-,-
CASSFRLRGETQYF,TGCGCCAGCAGCTTCAGGCTGCGGGGAGAAACCCAGTACTTC,TRBV5-1,TRBJ2-5,-,-
CASSIGGHQPQHF,TGTGCCAGTAGTATAGGAGGGCATCAGCCCCAGCATTTT,TRBV19,TRBJ1-5,-,-
CASSLRVDEAFF,TGTGCCAGCAGTTTAAGGGTGGATGAAGCTTTCTTT,TRBV12-3/TRBV12-4,TRBJ1-1,-,-
CASSQVGGAVLGGYTF,TGCGCCAGCAGCCAAGTGGGGGGCGCGGTTTTAGGTGGCTACACCTTC,TRBV4-3,TRBJ1-2,-,-
CASSYRGEGAEGYTF,TGTGCCAGCAGTTACCGGGGGGAGGGGGCCGAGGGCTACACCTTC,TRBV6-5,TRBJ1-2,TRBD1,-
CASSIGGYNQPQHF,TGTGCCAGTAGTATAGGAGGGTACAATCAGCCCCAGCATTTT,TRBV19,TRBJ1-5,-,once
CASSIGTLYGYTF,TGTGCCAGTAGTATCGGCACCCTCTATGGCTACACCTTC,TRBV19,TRBJ1-2,-,-
CASSISRGSDTQYF,TGTGCCAGTAGTATCTCCAGGGGAAGCGATACGCAGTATTTT,TRBV19,TRBJ2-3,-,once
CASSYQNSPLHF,TGTGCCAGCAGCTATCAAAATTCACCCCTCCACTTT,TRBV6-5,TRBJ1-6,-,-
CASRRNGLLFGYTF,TGTGCCAGCAGGAGGAACGGATTACTATTTGGCTACACCTTC,TRBV2,TRBJ1-2,-,-
CASSERPGGVNTEAFF,TGTGCCAGCAGTGAACGGCCAGGGGGAGTGAACACTGAAGCTTTCTTT,TRBV2,TRBJ1-1,TRBD1,-
CASSYPQAGAYGYTF,TGTGCCAGCAGTTACCCCCAGGCCGGGGCGTATGGCTACACCTTC,TRBV6-5,TRBJ1-2,-,-
CASSQDRGPWAPDNEQFF,TGTGCCAGCAGCCAAGATAGAGGTCCTTGGGCTCCTGACAATGAGCAGTTCTTC,TRBV14,TRBJ2-1,-,-
CASSQTLDYNYGYTF,TGTGCCAGCAGCCAAACTTTAGACTACAACTATGGCTACACCTTC,TRBV3-1/TRBV3-2,TRBJ1-2,-,once
CASSQGWDSVNYGYTF,TGTGCCAGCAGCCAAGGTTGGGACTCCGTTAACTATGGCTACACCTTC,TRBV3-1/TRBV3-2,TRBJ1-2,-,-
CASSYDGGHYGYTF,TGTGCCAGCAGTTACGATGGAGGGCACTATGGCTACACCTTC,TRBV6-5,TRBJ1-2,-,-
CASSLRWWGANYGYTF,TGTGCCAGCAGCTTAAGATGGTGGGGGGCTAACTATGGCTACACCTTC,TRBV7-9,TRBJ1-2,-,-
CASGATRYNEQFF,TGTGCCAGTGGGGCAACTAGATACAATGAGCAGTTCTTC,TRBV19,TRBJ2-1,-,-
CASSFRDRLYEQYF,TGTGCCAGCAGCTTTCGGGACAGGCTATACGAGCAGTACTTC,TRBV11-2,TRBJ2-7,TRBD1,-
CASKQTGIYYEQYF,TGTGCCAGCAAACAGACAGGAATTTACTACGAGCAGTACTTC,TRBV19,TRBJ2-7,-,-
CASSLSFPEDQPQHF,TGTGCCAGCAGTTTATCCTTCCCCGAGGATCAGCCCCAGCATTTT,TRBV28,TRBJ1-5,-,-
CASSQDHGTVGSPLHF,TGCGCCAGCAGCCAAGACCACGGGACAGTGGGTTCACCCCTCCACTTT,TRBV4-1,TRBJ1-6,TRBD1,-
CASSYGATGLGYGYTF,TGTGCCAGCAGTTACGGGGCGACAGGGTTGGGCTATGGCTACACCTTC,TRBV6-5,TRBJ1-2,TRBD1,-
CASSHCLGRGNNEQFF,TGTGCCAGCAGCCACTGCCTGGGGCGGGGGAACAATGAGCAGTTCTTC,TRBV6-7,TRBJ2-1,TRBD2,-
CASSLGAGQETQYF,TGTGCCAGCAGCTTAGGGGCGGGTCAAGAGACCCAGTACTTC,TRBV7-2,TRBJ2-5,-,-
CASSPSGGGEKLFF,TGTGCCAGCAGTCCAAGTGGGGGAGGCGAAAAACTGTTTTTT,TRBV7-8,TRBJ1-4,-,-
CASALTGYVYNEQFF,TGTGCCAGTGCACTGACAGGGTATGTTTACAATGAGCAGTTCTTC,TRBV19,TRBJ2-1,TRBD1,-
CARSLAGPYEQYF,TGTGCCAGAAGCTTGGCGGGTCCCTACGAGCAGTACTTC,TRBV5-3,TRBJ2-7,-,-
CATGESGYTF,TGTGCCACGGGGGAGTCTGGCTACACCTTC,TRBV2,TRBJ1-2,-,-
CASSSGQGYQPQHF,TGTGCCAGCAGTTCCGGACAGGGGTATCAGCCCCAGCATTTT,TRBV27,TRBJ1-5,TRBD1,-
CASHQGGGSYEQYF,TGTGCCAGCCATCAGGGAGGGGGCTCCTACGAGCAGTACTTC,TRBV11-3,TRBJ2-7,-,-
CATQGGSQYEQYF,TGTGCCACTCAGGGGGGCAGCCAATACGAGCAGTACTTC,TRBV2,TRBJ2-7,-,-
CASSGGTGTAVYEQYF,TGTGCCAGCAGTGGGGGGACCGGGACAGCCGTCTACGAGCAGTACTTC,TRBV28,TRBJ2-7,-,-